This T cell receptor beta chain was sequenced during a study of shared clonotypes between healthy human individuals. Data came from immunoSEQ multiplex PCR; TCRdb stores just in-frame clones and leaves some out. The sample yields over a million clones, 70% to 80% seen once. This clone was seen at least ten times. Other DNA sequences in the sample encode the same CDR3. Deletions cut 0 bases from V and 5 bases from J, with 0 bases between. Germline CDR1 is SNHLY and CDR2 is FYNNEI. This CDR3 region has 11 residues. The J gene is TRBJ2-3, the V gene TRBV2; no clear D. This TCR derives from a young man in good health. Specimen: memory CD4+ T cells sorted from blood. Subset: CD45RA-negative fraction. The CDR3 region has the DNA TGTGCCAGCAGTGAAGCAGATACGCAGTATTTT. Its translation is CASSEADTQYF.